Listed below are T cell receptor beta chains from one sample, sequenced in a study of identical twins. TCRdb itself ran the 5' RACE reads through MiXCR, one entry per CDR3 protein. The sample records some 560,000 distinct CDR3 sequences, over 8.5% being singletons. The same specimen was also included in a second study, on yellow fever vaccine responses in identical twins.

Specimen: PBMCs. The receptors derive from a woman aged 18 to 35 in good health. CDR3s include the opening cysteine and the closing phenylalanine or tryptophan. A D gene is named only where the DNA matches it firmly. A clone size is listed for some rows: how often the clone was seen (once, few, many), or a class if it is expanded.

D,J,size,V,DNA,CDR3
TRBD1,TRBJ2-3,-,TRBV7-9,TGTGCCAGCAGCCCCTCCGGGACAGGACGCACAGATACGCAGTATTTT,CASSPSGTGRTDTQYF
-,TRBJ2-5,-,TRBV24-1,TGTGCCACCAGTGATTCAGGAGGCAGGGAGACCCAGTACTTC,CATSDSGGRETQYF
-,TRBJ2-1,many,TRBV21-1,TGTGCCAGCAGCTCTAGCAGGGCCCTAGCAGAATTCTACAATGAGCAGTTCTTC,CASSSSRALAEFYNEQFF
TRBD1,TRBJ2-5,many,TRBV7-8,TGTGCCAGCAGCCTTAGGACAGGGGGCCCCGAGACCCAGTACTTC,CASSLRTGGPETQYF
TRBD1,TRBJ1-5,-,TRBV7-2,TGTGCCAGCAGCTTAGCGGACAGGGGGCGCCGTCAGCCCCAGCATTTT,CASSLADRGRRQPQHF
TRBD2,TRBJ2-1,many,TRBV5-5,TGTGCCAGCAGCAAAGGGACTAACGGGCAGTTCTTC,CASSKGTNGQFF
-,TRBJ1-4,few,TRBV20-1,TGCAGTGCTAGGGGGGCCAGGGAGGAAAAACTGTTTTTT,CSARGAREEKLFF
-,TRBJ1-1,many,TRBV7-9,TGTGCCAGCTCACCAGGGTCCACTGAAGCTTTCTTT,CASSPGSTEAFF
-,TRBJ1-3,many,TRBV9,TGTGCCAGCAGACCTACAGGGGGAAACACCATATATTTT,CASRPTGGNTIYF
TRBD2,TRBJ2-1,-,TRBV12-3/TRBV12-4,TGTGCCAGCAGTTCCACGGGACTGGGGGGGGAGCAGTTCTTC,CASSSTGLGGEQFF
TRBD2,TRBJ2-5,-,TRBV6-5,TGTGCCAGCAGTTACTTCCCTAGCGGGGGGCAAGAGACCCAGTACTTC,CASSYFPSGGQETQYF
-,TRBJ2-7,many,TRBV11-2,TGTGCCAGCAGCCCTCCCACCTGGACTTTGTACTTC,CASSPPTWTLYF
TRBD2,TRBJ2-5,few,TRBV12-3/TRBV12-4,TGTGCCAGCAAGAAGACTAGCGGGGGGGCGGGTGAGACCCAGTACTTC,CASKKTSGGAGETQYF
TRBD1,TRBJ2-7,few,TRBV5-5,TGTGCCAGCAGCCGGACAGGGCGCGACTACGAGCAGTACTTC,CASSRTGRDYEQYF
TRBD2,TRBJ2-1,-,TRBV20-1,TGCAGTGCTAGGTCGGCGGGAGGATCCTACAATGAGCAGTTCTTC,CSARSAGGSYNEQFF
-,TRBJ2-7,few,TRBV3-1,TGTGCCAGCCCCGCGAGGGGAAGGGAGCAGTACTTC,CASPARGREQYF
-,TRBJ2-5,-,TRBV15,TGTGCCACCAGCAGAGATTTTAGCGTAGAGACCCAGTACTTC,CATSRDFSVETQYF
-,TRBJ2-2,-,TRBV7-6,TGTGCCAGCAGTCCCCAAGGACTAGGGGGGAACACCGGGGAGCTGTTTTTT,CASSPQGLGGNTGELFF
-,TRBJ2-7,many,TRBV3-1,TGTGCCAGCAGCCAGGCACTAGGCTACGAGCAGTACTTC,CASSQALGYEQYF
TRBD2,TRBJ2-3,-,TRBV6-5,TGTGCCAGCAGTTACTCGACTAGCGGGGGCACAGATACGCAGTATTTT,CASSYSTSGGTDTQYF
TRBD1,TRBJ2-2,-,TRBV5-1,TGCGCCAGCAGAGGGACAGGGGAGAACACCGGGGAGCTGTTTTTT,CASRGTGENTGELFF
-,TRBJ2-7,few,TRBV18,TGTGCCAGCTCACCTACGGACGGTGCCTACGAGCAGTACTTC,CASSPTDGAYEQYF
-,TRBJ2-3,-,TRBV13,TGTGCCAGCAGCTTACTTCCGACGGGAGTCACAGATACGCAGTATTTT,CASSLLPTGVTDTQYF
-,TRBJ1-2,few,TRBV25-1,TGTGCCAGCAGTGAACCCGTCGGTCTTAACTATGGCTACACCTTC,CASSEPVGLNYGYTF
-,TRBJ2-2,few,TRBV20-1,TGCAGTGCTAGAGCCGGGACTTCGAACACCGGGGAGCTGTTTTTT,CSARAGTSNTGELFF
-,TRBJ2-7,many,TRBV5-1,TGCGCCAGCAGCCAGGACAGACTATACGAGCAGTACTTC,CASSQDRLYEQYF
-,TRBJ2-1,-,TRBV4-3,TGCGCCAGCAGCCAAGGGGCTCGGACGGGGTGGGATGAGCAGTTCTTC,CASSQGARTGWDEQFF
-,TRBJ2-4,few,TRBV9,TGTGCCAGCAGCCCAATACTAACACAGAACAACATTCAGTACTTC,CASSPILTQNNIQYF
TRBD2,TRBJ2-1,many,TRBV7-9,TGTGCCAGCAGCTGGGGACTAGCAGAATACAATGAGCAGTTCTTC,CASSWGLAEYNEQFF